The TCR beta chain described here comes from a study of molecular identifiers for immune sequencing clone quantification. TCR libraries were built in bulk with a published protocol and specific TCR primers. TCRdb re-analysed the PCR reads in MiXCR, keeping a single row per CDR3 protein. The sample yields some 97,000 distinct CDR3 sequences, approximately 40% seen once. Naive CD8 T cells were FACS-sorted by CD8+CD4-CCR7+CD45RA+ markers. V dropped 6 bases and J dropped 0 bases, with 3 bases sitting between them. This CDR3 is 12 amino acids long. This clonotype was counted ten times or more. The TCR was taken from a human donor in good health. Some libraries in this study had Jurkat cell RNA spiked in. What was sequenced was naive CD8+ T cells from blood, with Jurkat cell RNA spiked in. As to subset: FACS-sorted CD8+CD4-CCR7+CD45RA+ naive T cells. The chain recombines TRBV12-3 or TRBV12-4 with TRBJ1-3; no firm D call. The DNA of the CDR3 is TGTGCCAGCAGCATCTCTGGAAACACCATATATTTT. Its protein is CASSISGNTIYF.